Listed below are T cell receptor beta chains from one sample, sequenced in a study of blood T cell repertoires in COVID-19. Profiling relied on immunoSEQ multiplex PCR, and the TCRdb table lists in-frame clones only, not all of them. The data contain about 170,000 clones, about four fifths of them seen just once; the ten biggest clones take up around 2.9%. The sample consisted of peripheral blood. These receptors all come from a woman over 75 with COVID-19, enrolled during active disease. CDR3s include the opening cysteine and the closing phenylalanine or tryptophan.

>TRBV19
CASSTPGGGLRSPLHF
>TRBV7-2
CASSSQETQYF
>TRBV6-5
CASSYQDSYGYTF
>TRBV29-1
CSVPTSGSFNEQFF
>TRBV29-1
CSVDSGTF
>TRBV3-1/TRBV3-2
CATVSGGLGTEAFF
>TRBV5-1
CASSQEGAGDTQYF
>TRBV19
CASSISWDRPSYTF
>TRBV7-3
CASSLSGQPGTEAFF
>TRBV11-2
CASSLLLLTGQGNGYTF
>TRBV7-3
CASSRVPSGELFF
>TRBV18
CASSPREREGPSYNEQFF
>TRBV18
CASLGQGGTEAFF
>TRBV19
CASSIRQGPLYGYTF
>TRBV27
CASSLAFVAGGRETQYF
>TRBV18
CASSRGQEEKLFF
>TRBV6-1
CASSDYRGRETQYF
>TRBV24-1
CATSDPLIPQGGYGYTF
>TRBV7-3
CASSPSLLAGSHEQFF
>TRBV2
CASSADRGANYGYTF
>TRBV7-3
CASSLEGAGYTF
>TRBV7-2
CASSRLQGANYLAKNIQYF
>TRBV3-1/TRBV3-2
CASSQDRARYVQYF
>TRBV5-1
CASSGRDRASTEAFF
>TRBV30
CAWAAAGGGEQFF
>TRBV5-1
CASNLITGSTEAFF
>TRBV19
CASSGTGDSPLHF
>TRBV19
CASRMRKENTEAFF
>TRBV20-1
CSASGYPVGYTF
>TRBV5-1
CASSLGRDREQYF
>TRBV6-2/TRBV6-3
CASSTTGMGEAFF
>TRBV28
CARRGAGASSYNSPLHF
>TRBV2
CASSEALGTVETQYF
>TRBV3-1/TRBV3-2
CASSQRGSLGYTF
>TRBV6-2/TRBV6-3
CASTPIPGGELFF
>TRBV5-5
CASKTGTGGTGELFF
>TRBV6-6
CASVTGLMNTEAFF
>TRBV30
CAWNRVGETQYF
>TRBV3-1/TRBV3-2
CASSQEVPLNSGGKETQYF
>TRBV30
CAWSKQGSGANVLTF